One sample yielded the 5 T cell receptor beta chains listed below, sequenced in a study of cytomegalovirus exposure and HLA in healthy donors. PCR primers comprised 60 Vbeta and 13 Jbeta primers. Using immunoSEQ multiplex PCR, the repertoire was profiled, and TCRdb retains in-frame clones only, with some absent. The sample includes about 200,000 clones. Sequenced sample: PBMCs. These receptors all come from a girl aged 2 to 9 in good health and CMV-seropositive.

This CDR3 is CASSVGQGASYEQYF. Here the CDR3 DNA reads TGTGCCAGCAGCGTGGGACAGGGAGCCTCCTACGAGCAGTACTTC. The chain uses TRBV5-5 and TRBJ2-7; TRBD1 matches 9 bases. Germline V gene lookup returns CDR1 SGHKS and CDR2 YYEKEE (reference sequence). J was trimmed by 0 bases and V by 4 bases; bases with no gene match: 5. CDR3 size: 15 residues.

The chain carries TRBV30 and TRBJ2-5; 9 positions match TRBD1. CDR1 and CDR2 from the germline V gene are GTSNPN and SVGIG (reference sequence). CDR3 length equals 16 residues. After removal of 1 base from V and 5 bases from J, the junction contained 11 bases not matched to a gene. Here the CDR3 reads CAWSGDTGGFSETQYF. For the CDR3, the DNA is TGTGCCTGGAGTGGGGATACAGGGGGCTTTTCGGAGACCCAGTACTTC.

Here the CDR3 reads CASSHLPGTGKGTQYF. DNA for the CDR3: TGTGCCAGCAGCCACCTCCCGGGGACAGGAAAGGGGACGCAGTATTTT. The chain recombines TRBV27 with TRBJ2-3; 8 positions agree with TRBD1. Germline CDR1 MNHEY, CDR2 SMNVEV (reference sequence). Unmatched junction bases numbered 17, after V lost 6 bases and J lost 9 bases. This CDR3 is 16 amino acids long.

The CDR3, as DNA: TGCGCCAGCAGCCAGCCGGGACTTACTTCCTACAATGAGCAGTTCTTC. Translation gives CASSQPGLTSYNEQFF. V usage is TRBV4-1 and J usage is TRBJ2-1, with D possibly TRBD2 on 6 matching bases. V was shortened by 3 bases and J by 1 base, with 13 bases between the two germline ends. From germline, CDR1 is MGHRA and CDR2 YSYEKL. This CDR3 contains 16 residues.

The rearrangement links TRBV28 to TRBJ2-6, with D possibly TRBD1 on 5 matching bases. CDR1 is MDHEN, CDR2 SYDVKM, per germline. V lost 6 bases and J 1 base, leaving 19 bases between the germline ends. This CDR3 region has 18 residues. Written as DNA, the CDR3 is TGTGCCAGCAGACGAACCTGGGGCAGAACTTCTGGGGCCAACGTCCTGACTTTC. It encodes CASRRTWGRTSGANVLTF.